This T cell receptor (beta chain) was observed in a study of CD8 T cells in ankylosing spondylitis. Study results and limitations: The disease-linked clones had a CD8+ phenotype and low blood frequencies. One TCR beta motif, made up of seven to nine highly homologous variants, appeared characteristic of ankylosing spondylitis blood.

Note on this clonotype: Its antigen remains unidentified.

For TCR beta, libraries came from quantitative 5'-RACE with molecular barcodes. MiXCR was run by TCRdb on the 5' RACE reads, yielding one entry per CDR3 protein. The sample shows about 220,000 distinct CDR3 sequences, 6% to 8.5% of them seen only once. The specimen sequenced was blood, either unsorted or a sorted T cell fraction (not recorded which). This receptor was obtained from a male donor with ankylosing spondylitis.

Here the CDR3 DNA reads TGTGCCAGCAGTTACTCGGACGGCCTCTACAATGAGCAGTTCTTC. This translates into CASSYSDGLYNEQFF. The gene calls are TRBV6-5 and TRBJ2-1; D gene unclear. V was pared by 0 bases and J by 3 bases, with 9 bases between. Germline V CDR1 and CDR2: MNHEY, SVGAGI. This CDR3 spans 15 amino acids.